This T cell receptor beta chain was sequenced in a study of cytomegalovirus exposure and HLA in healthy donors. General study findings and limits: Later analysis indicated greater clonal expansion among HLA-associated TCR beta chains than among equally common other chains.

Trimming at V came to 6 bases and at J to 4 bases, leaving 11 bases not matched to a gene. In germline, CDR1 is MNHEY, CDR2 SVGAGI. The CDR3 has 15 residues. PCR primers comprised 60 Vbeta and 13 Jbeta primers. Repertoires were generated with immunoSEQ multiplex PCR, while TCRdb's copy carries only in-frame clones and drops some. The sample lists approximately 140,000 clones, approximately 73% seen once, with about 1.2% in the top ten. Of note for this clone: Its target is unknown.

The gene calls are TRBV6-5 and TRBJ2-5, with TRBD2 matching over 7 bases. Sequencing was performed on PBMCs. This sequence was found in a middle-aged woman in good health and CMV-seronegative. The CDR3 coding sequence is TGTGCCAGCAGCCCCCGGGGAGGGTTGGGAGAGACCCAGTACTTC. Translated: CASSPRGGLGETQYF.